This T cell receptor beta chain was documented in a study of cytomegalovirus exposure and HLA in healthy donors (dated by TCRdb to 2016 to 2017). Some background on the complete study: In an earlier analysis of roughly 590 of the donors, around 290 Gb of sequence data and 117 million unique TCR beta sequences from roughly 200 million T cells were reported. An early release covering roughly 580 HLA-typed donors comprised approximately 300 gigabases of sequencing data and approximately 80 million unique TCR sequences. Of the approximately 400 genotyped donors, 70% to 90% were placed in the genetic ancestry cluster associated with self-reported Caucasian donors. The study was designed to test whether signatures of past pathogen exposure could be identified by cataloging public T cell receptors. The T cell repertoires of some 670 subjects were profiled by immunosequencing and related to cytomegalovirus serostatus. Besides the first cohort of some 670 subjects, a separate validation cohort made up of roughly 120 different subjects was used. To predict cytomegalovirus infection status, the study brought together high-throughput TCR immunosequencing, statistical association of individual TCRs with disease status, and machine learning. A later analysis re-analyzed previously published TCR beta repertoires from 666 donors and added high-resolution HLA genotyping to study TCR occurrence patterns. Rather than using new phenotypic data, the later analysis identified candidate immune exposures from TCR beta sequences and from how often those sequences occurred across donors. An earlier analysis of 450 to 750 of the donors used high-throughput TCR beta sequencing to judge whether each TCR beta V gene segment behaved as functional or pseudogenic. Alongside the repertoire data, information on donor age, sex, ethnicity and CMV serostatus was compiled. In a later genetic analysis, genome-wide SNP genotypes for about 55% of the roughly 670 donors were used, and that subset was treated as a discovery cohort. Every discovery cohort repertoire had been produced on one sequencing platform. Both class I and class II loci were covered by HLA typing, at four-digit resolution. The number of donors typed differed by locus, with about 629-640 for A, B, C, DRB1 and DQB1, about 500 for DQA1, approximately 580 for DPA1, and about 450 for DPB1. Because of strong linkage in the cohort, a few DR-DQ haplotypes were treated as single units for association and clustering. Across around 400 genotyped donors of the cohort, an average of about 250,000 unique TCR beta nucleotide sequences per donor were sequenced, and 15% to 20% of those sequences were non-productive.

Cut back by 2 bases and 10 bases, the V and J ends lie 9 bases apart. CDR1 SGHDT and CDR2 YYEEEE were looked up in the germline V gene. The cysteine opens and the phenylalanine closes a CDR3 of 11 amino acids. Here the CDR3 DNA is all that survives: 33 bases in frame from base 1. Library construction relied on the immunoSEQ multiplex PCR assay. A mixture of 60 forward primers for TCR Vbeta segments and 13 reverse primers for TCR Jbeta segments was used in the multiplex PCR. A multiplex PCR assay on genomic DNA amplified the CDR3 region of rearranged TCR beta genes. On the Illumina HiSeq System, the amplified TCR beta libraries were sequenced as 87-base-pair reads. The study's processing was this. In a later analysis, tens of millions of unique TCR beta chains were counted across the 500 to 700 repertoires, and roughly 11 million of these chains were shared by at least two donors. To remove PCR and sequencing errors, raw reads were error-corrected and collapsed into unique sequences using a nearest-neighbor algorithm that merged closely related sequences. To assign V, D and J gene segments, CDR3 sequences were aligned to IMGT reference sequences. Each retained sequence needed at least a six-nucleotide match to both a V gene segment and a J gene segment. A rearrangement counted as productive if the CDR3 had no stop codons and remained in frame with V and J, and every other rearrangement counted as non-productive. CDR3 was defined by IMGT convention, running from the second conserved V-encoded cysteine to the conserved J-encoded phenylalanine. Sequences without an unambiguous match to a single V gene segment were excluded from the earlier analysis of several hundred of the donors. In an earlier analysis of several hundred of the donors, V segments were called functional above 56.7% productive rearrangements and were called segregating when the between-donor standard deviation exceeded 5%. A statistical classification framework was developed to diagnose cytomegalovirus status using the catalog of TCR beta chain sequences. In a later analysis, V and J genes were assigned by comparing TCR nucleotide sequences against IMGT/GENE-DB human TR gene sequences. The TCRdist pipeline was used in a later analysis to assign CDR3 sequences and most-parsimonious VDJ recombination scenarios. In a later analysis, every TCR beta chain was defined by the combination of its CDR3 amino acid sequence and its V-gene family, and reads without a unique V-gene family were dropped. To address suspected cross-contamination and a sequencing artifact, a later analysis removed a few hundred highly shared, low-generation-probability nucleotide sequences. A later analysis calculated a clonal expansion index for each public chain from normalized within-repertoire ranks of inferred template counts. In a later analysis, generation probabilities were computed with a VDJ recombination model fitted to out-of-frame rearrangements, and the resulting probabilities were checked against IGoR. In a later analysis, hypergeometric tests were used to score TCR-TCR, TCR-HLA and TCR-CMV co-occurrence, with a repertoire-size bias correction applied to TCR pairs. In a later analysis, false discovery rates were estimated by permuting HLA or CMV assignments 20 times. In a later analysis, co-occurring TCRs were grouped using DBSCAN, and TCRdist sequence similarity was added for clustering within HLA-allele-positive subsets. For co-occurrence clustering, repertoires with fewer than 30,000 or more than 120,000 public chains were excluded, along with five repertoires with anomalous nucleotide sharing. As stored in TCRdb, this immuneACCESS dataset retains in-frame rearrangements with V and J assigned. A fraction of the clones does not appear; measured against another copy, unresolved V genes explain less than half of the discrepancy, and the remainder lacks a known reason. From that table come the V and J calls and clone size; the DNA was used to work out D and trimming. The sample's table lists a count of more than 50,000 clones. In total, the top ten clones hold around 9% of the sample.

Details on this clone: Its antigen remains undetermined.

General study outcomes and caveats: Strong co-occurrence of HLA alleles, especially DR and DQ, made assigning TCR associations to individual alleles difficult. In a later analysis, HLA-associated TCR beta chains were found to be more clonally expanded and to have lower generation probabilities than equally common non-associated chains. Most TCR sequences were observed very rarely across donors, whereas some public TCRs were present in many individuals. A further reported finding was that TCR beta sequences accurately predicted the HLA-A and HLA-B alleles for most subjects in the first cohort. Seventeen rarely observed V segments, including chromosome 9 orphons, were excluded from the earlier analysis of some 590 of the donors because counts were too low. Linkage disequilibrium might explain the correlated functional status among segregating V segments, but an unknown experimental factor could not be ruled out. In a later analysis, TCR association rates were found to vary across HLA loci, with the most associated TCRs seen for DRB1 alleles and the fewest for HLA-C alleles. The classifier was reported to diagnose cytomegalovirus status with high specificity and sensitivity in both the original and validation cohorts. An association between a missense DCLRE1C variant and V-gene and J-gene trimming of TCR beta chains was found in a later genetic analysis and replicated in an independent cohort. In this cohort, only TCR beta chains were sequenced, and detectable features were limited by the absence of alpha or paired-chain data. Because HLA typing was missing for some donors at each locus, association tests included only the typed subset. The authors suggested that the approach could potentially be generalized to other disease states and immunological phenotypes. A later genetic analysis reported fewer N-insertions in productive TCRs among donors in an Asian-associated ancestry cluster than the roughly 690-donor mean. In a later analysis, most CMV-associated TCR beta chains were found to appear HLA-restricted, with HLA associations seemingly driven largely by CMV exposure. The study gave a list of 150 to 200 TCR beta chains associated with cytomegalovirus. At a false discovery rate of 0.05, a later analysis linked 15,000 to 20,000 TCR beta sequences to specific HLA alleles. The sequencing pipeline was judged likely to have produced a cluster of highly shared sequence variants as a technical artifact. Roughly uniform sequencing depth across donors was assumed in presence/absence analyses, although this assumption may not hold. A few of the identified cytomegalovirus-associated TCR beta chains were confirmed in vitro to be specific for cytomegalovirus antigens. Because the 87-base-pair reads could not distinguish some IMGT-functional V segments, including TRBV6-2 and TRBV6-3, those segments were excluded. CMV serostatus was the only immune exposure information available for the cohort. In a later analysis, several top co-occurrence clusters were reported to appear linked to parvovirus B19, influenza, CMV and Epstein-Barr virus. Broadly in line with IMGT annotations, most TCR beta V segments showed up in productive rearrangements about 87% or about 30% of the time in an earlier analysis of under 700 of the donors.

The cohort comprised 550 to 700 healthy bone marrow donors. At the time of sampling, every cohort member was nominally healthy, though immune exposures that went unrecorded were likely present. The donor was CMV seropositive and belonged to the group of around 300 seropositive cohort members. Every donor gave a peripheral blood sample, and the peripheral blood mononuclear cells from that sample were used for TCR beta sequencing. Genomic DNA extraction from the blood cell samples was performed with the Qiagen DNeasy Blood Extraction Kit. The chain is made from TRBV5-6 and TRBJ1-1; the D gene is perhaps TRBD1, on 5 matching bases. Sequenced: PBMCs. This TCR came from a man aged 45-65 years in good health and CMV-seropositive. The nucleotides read TGTGCCAGCAGCTTTGGGGGGACAGCTTTCTTT. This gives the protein CASSFGGTAFF. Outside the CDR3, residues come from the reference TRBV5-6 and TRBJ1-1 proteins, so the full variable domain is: DAGVTQSPTHLIKTRGQQVTLRCSPKSGHDTVSWYQQALGQGPQFIFQYYEEEERQRGNFPDRFSGHQFPNYSSELNVNALLLGDSALYLCASSFGGTAFFGQGTRLTVV.